This T cell receptor beta chain was observed in a study of blood T cells in healthy people across ages. A remark on this clonotype: No antigen is known for it.

Study-wide findings and caveats: Significant beta diversity loss was already apparent by age approximately 36, declining roughly linearly. The study found TCR beta diversity correlated strongly with naive T cell percentage.

Then a second PCR, running about 6 to 12 cycles, was carried out with a sample-barcoded 5' primer and a J-beta primer mix. Paired-end reads containing CDR3 totaled no fewer than 2.5 million for each sample. Using its own MiXCR run on the 5' RACE reads, TCRdb lists one record per CDR3 protein. The sample holds about 540,000 distinct CDR3 sequences, about 24% seen once. V lost 1 base to trimming and J lost 4 bases, with 11 bases between them. This CDR3 spans 15 amino acids. This sample was also put to use in a study of T cells of mothers and their children.

This chain joins TRBV12-3 or TRBV12-4 and TRBJ2-4; a possible D gene is TRBD2 (6 bases). Source material: blood. The TCR sequence derives from a boy between 5 and 17 years old in good health. The CDR3 coding sequence is TGTGCCAGCAGTTTAGGGGGGGTAATGAAAAACATTCAGTACTTC. It encodes CASSLGGVMKNIQYF.